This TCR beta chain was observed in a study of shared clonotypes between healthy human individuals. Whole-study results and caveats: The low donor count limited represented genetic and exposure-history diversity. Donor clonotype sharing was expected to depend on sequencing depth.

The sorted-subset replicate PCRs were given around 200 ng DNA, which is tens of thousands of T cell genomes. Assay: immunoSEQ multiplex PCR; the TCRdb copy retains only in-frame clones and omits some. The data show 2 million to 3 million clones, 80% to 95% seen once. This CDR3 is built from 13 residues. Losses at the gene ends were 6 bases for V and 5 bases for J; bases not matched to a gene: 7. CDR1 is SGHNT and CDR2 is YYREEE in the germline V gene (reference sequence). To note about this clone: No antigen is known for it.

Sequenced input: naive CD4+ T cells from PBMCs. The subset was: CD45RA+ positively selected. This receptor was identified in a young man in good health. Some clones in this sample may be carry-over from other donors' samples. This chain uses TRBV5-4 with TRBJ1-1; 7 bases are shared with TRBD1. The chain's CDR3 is CASTRQGGTEAFF. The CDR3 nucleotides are TGTGCCAGCACCCGTCAGGGGGGGACTGAAGCTTTCTTT.